This TCR beta chain was identified during a study of blood T cell repertoires in COVID-19. Study-level information: Italy, Spain and the United States were the sources of the convalescent and acute COVID-19 samples. T cells, B-cell-depleted T cells, or PBMCs supplied cDNA or gDNA.

J lost 6 bases, V lost 3 bases, and 15 bases had no gene match. Germline loops: CDR1 SGHTA, CDR2 FQGNSA. The length of the CDR3 is 17 residues. The table came from immunoSEQ multiplex PCR; TCRdb's copy has only in-frame clones and leaves some out. The sample comprises some 240,000 clones, 65% to 90% of which are singletons, and approximately 1.5% rests with the top ten. This clonotype was obtained from a woman between 35 and 50 years old who had recovered from COVID-19. Sequenced input: peripheral blood. The J gene is TRBJ2-3, the V gene TRBV7-2; 7 bases are a match to TRBD2. The CDR3 is CASSFLRQAGTPDTQYF. The DNA for the CDR3 is TGTGCCAGCAGCTTCCTGAGGCAAGCGGGGACTCCTGATACGCAGTATTTT.